These 4 T cell receptor beta chains share one sample of origin, sequenced in a study of cytomegalovirus exposure and HLA in healthy donors. A multiplex PCR was run with 60 Vbeta primers and 13 Jbeta primers. Clones were read by immunoSEQ multiplex PCR, and TCRdb kept only the in-frame ones, dropping some. The table shows tens of thousands of clones, with more than 75% occurring only once. Sequencing was carried out using PBMCs. These receptors came from a male donor in good health and CMV-seropositive.

V and J are TRBV2 and TRBJ1-1; 9 bases match TRBD1. V dropped 4 bases and J dropped 8; count of bases not matched to a gene: 11. Germline CDR1 SNHLY, CDR2 FYNNEI. The CDR3 is made up of 15 amino acids. The CDR3 region has the DNA TGTGCCAGCAGTGTTGGGACAGGGACGGGGATCGAAGCTTTCTTT. It encodes CASSVGTGTGIEAFF.

This rearrangement joins TRBV5-5 to TRBJ2-7; 7 bases map to TRBD1. J lost 3 bases, V lost 1 base, and 10 bases had no gene match. CDR3 size: 16 residues. Germline CDR1 reads SGHKS; CDR2 reads YYEKEE (reference sequence). CDR3: CASSLLQGVRRYEQYF. The CDR3 region has the DNA TGTGCCAGCAGCTTGCTCCAGGGGGTTAGGCGCTACGAGCAGTACTTC. Using reference TRBV5-5 and TRBJ2-7 for the parts outside the CDR3, the full variable domain is DAGVTQSPTHLIKTRGQQVTLRCSPISGHKSVSWYQQVLGQGPQFIFQYYEKEERGRGNFPDRFSARQFPNYSSELNVNALLLGDSALYLCASSLLQGVRRYEQYFGPGTRLTVT.

As DNA, the CDR3 is TGTGCCAGCAGGGCCTCGGGGGTTTCCTACGAGCAGTACTTC. Translation: CASRASGVSYEQYF. The chain has TRBV6-6 and TRBJ2-5, with D perhaps TRBD2 (6 bases). Judging by the DNA end, TRBJ2-7 fits better; the J call may be wrong. From germline, CDR1 is MNHNY and CDR2 SVGAGI (reference sequence). The CDR3 covers 14 residues.

The V call is TRBV10-3, the J call TRBJ1-2; D is unresolved. The length of the CDR3 is 14 residues. Looked up from germline, CDR1 is ENHRY and CDR2 is SYGVKD. Trimming took off 8 bases at V and 3 bases at J, with 16 bases between the two ends. In nucleotides, the CDR3 is TGTGCCATCCTGGCTGAGGTCTCTCACTATGGCTACACCTTC. This sequence encodes CAILAEVSHYGYTF.